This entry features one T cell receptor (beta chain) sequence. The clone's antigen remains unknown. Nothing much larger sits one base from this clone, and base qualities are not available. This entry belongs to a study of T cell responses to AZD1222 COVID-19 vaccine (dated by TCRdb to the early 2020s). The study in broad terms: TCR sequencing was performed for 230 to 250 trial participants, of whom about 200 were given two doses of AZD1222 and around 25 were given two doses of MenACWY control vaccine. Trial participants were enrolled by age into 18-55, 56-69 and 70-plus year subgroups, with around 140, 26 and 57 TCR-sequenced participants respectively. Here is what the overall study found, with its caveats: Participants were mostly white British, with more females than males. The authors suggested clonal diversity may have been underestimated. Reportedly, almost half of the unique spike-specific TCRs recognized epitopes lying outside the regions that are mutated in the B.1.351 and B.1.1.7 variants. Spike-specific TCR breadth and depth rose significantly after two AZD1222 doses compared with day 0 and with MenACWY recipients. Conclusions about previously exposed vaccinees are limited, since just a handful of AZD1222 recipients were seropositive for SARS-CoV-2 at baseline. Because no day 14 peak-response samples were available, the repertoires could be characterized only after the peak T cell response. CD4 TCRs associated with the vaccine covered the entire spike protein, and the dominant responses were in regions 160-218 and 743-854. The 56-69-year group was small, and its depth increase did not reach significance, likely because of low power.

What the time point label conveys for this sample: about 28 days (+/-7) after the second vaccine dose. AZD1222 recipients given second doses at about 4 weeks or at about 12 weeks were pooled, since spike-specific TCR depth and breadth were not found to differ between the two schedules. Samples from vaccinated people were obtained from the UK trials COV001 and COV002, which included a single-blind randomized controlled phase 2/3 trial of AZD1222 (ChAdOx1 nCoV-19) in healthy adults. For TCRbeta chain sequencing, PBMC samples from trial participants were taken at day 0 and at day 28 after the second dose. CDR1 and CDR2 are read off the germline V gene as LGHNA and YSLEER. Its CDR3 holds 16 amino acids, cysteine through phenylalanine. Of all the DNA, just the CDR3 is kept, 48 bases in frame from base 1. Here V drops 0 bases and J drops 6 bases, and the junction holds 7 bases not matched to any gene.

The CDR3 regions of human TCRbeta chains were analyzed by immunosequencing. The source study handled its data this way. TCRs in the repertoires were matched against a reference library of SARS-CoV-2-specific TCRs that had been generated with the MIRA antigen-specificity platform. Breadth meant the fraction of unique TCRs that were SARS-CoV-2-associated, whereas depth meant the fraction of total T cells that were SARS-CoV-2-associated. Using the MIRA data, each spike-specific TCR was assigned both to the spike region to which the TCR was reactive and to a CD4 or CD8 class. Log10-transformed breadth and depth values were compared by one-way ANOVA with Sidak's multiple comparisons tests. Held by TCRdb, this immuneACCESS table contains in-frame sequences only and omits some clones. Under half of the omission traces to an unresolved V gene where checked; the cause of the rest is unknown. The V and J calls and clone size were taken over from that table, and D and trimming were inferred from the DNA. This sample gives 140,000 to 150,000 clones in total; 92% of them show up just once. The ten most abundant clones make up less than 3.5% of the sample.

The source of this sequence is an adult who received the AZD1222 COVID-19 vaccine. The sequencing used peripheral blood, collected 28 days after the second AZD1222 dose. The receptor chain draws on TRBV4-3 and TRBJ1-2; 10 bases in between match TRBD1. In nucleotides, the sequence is TGCGCCAGCAGCCAAGATAGACAGGGGGCGCGGGATGGCTACACCTTC. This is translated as CASSQDRQGARDGYTF.